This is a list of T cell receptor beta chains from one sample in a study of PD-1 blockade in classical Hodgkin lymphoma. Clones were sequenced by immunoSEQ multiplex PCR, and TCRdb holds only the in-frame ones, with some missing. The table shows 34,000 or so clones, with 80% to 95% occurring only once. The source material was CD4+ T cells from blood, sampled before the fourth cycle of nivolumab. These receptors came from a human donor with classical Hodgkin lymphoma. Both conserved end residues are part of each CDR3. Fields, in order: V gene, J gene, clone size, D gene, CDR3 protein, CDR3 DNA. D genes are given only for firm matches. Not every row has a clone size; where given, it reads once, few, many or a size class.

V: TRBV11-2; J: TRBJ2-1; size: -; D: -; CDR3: CASSLGAGISYNEQFF; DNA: TGTGCCAGCAGCTTAGGCGCGGGTATTTCCTACAATGAGCAGTTCTTC
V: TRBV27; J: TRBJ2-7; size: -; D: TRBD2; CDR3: CASTPNPPSGRSYEQYF; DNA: TGTGCCAGCACTCCGAATCCCCCTAGCGGGAGGTCCTACGAGCAGTACTTC
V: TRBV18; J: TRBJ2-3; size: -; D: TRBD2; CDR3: CASSPYLSGGSTDTQYF; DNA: TGTGCCAGCTCACCATACCTAAGCGGGGGGAGCACAGATACGCAGTATTTT
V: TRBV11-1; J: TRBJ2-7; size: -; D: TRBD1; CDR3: CASSSLRQGFSYEQYF; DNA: TGTGCCAGCAGCTCCCTCCGACAGGGTTTCTCCTACGAGCAGTACTTC
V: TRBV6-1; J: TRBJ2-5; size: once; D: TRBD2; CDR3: CASSAPSGGRETQYF; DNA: TGTGCCAGCAGTGCACCTAGCGGAGGGAGGGAGACCCAGTACTTC
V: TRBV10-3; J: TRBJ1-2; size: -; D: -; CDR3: CAISARGQGPDYGYTF; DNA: TGTGCCATCAGTGCCCGAGGGCAGGGGCCTGACTATGGCTACACCTTC
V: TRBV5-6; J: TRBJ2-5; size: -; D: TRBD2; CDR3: CASSLFSLAGPQETQYF; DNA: TGTGCCAGCAGCTTGTTCAGTCTAGCGGGCCCCCAAGAGACCCAGTACTTC
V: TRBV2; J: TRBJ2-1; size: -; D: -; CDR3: CASSRGAGTEQFF; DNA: TGTGCCAGCAGTCGAGGTGCGGGTACTGAGCAGTTCTTC
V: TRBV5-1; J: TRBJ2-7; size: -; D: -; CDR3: CASTTGAGTTYEQYF; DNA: TGCGCCAGCACCACGGGGGCCGGGACCACCTACGAGCAGTACTTC
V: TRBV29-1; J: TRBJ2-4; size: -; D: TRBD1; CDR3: CSVGVPGQGDSIQYF; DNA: TGCAGCGTTGGGGTACCGGGACAGGGGGACAGCATTCAGTACTTC
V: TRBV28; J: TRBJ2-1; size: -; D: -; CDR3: CASKPAGTSYNEQFF; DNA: TGTGCCAGCAAACCAGCGGGTACCTCCTACAATGAGCAGTTCTTC
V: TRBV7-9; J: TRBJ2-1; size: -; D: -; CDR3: CASSADVVEQFF; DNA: TGTGCCAGCAGCGCAGACGTGGTTGAGCAGTTCTTC
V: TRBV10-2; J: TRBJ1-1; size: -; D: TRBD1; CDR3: CASKSLGGLNTEAFF; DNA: TGCGCCAGCAAGTCGTTAGGGGGCCTTAACACTGAAGCTTTCTTT
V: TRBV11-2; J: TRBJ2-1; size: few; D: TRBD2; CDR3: CASSSQGLAGDEQFF; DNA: TGTGCCAGCAGCTCCCAAGGACTAGCGGGAGATGAGCAGTTCTTC
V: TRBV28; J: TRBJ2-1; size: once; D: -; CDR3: CASSWATGSRPGYNEQFF; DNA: TGTGCCAGCAGTTGGGCGACAGGCTCCCGCCCTGGGTACAATGAGCAGTTCTTC
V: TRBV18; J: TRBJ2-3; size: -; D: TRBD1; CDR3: CASSPQGGQDTQYF; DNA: TGTGCCAGCTCACCACAAGGGGGCCAAGATACGCAGTATTTT
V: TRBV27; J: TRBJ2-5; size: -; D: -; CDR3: CASSPMGGLQETQYF; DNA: TGTGCCAGCAGTCCTATGGGGGGTCTCCAAGAGACCCAGTACTTC
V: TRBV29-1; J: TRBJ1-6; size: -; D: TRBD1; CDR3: CSVSDRVESPLHF; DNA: TGCAGCGTTTCGGACAGGGTAGAATCACCCCTCCACTTT
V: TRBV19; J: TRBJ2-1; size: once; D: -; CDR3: CASSISLGHHYNEQFF; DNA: TGTGCCAGTAGTATCTCCTTAGGCCACCACTACAATGAGCAGTTCTTC
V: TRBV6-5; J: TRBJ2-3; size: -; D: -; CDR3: CASSYLGGTDTQYF; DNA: TGTGCCAGCAGTTACTTGGGAGGCACAGATACGCAGTATTTT
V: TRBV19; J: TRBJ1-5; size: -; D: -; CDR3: CASSIQLVVSNQPQHF; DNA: TGTGCCAGTAGTATTCAGCTGGTCGTTAGCAATCAGCCCCAGCATTTT
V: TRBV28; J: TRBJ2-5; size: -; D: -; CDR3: CASRERLQETQYF; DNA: TGTGCCAGCCGGGAGAGGCTGCAAGAGACCCAGTACTTC
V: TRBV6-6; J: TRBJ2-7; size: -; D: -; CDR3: CASSYYQSSYEQYF; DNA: TGTGCCAGCAGTTACTATCAGAGCTCCTACGAGCAGTACTTC
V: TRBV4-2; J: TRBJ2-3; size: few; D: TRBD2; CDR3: CASSQDWRPSGRGDTQYF; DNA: TGTGCCAGCAGCCAAGACTGGCGGCCTAGCGGGAGAGGTGATACGCAGTATTTT
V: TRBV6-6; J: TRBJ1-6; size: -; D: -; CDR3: CASSYSGGNSPLHF; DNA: TGTGCCAGCAGTTACTCAGGGGGGAATTCACCCCTCCACTTT
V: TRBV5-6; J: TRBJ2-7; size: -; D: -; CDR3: CASSPALGFGPTYEQYF; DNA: TGTGCCAGCAGCCCGGCCCTCGGTTTTGGACCTACCTACGAGCAGTACTTC
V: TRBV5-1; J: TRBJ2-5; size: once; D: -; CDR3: CASSFSAGPQETQYF; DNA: TGCGCCAGCAGCTTTTCGGCAGGCCCTCAAGAGACCCAGTACTTC
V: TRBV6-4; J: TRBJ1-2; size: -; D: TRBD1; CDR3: CASSDFGGGGPLYGYTF; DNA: TGTGCCAGCAGTGATTTCGGAGGGGGCGGACCTCTCTATGGCTACACCTTC
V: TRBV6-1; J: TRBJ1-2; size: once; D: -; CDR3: CASSAARDYGYTF; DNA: TGTGCCAGCAGTGCGGCCAGGGACTATGGCTACACCTTC
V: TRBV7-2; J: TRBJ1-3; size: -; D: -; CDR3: CASSLASASNTIYF; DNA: TGTGCCAGCAGCTTAGCTTCGGCGAGCAACACCATATATTTT
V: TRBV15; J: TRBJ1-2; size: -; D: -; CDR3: CATSRSMIGGYGYTF; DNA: TGTGCCACCAGCAGATCGATGATCGGGGGCTATGGCTACACCTTC
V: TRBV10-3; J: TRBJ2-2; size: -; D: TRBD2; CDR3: CAIRPSGFRQTGELFF; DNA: TGTGCCATCAGGCCTAGCGGGTTTCGGCAAACCGGGGAGCTGTTTTTT
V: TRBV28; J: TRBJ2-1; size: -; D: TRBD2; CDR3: CASSTSGRLNEQFF; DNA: TGTGCCAGCAGTACTAGCGGGAGGCTCAATGAGCAGTTCTTC
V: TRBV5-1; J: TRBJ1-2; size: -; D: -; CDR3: CASSHPAQGIGYTF; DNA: TGCGCCAGCAGCCACCCCGCACAGGGAATAGGCTACACCTTC
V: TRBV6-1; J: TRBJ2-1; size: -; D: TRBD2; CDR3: CASSEGLAGDEQFF; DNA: TGTGCCAGCAGTGAGGGGCTAGCGGGAGATGAGCAGTTCTTC
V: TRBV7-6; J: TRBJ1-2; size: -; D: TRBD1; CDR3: CASGLPGQNYGYTF; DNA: TGTGCCAGCGGGCTCCCGGGACAGAACTATGGCTACACCTTC
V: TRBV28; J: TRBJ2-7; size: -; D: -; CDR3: CASSRTLASSYEQYF; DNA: TGTGCCAGCAGCCGGACACTTGCCAGCTCCTACGAGCAGTACTTC
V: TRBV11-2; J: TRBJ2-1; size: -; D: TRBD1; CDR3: CASTSRGRSGSYNEQFF; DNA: TGTGCCAGCACCTCAAGGGGGCGGAGCGGCTCCTACAATGAGCAGTTCTTC
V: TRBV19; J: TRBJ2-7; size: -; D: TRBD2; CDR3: CASSLRGRAPEERGSYEQYF; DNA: TGTGCCAGTAGTCTCCGAGGGAGGGCCCCTGAGGAGCGGGGCTCCTACGAGCAGTACTTC
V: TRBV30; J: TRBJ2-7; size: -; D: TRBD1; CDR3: CAWSWGNRGSYEQYF; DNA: TGTGCCTGGAGTTGGGGGAACAGGGGTTCCTACGAGCAGTACTTC
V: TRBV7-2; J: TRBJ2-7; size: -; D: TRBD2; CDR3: CASSSGLAGDVDEQYF; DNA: TGTGCCAGCAGTTCGGGGCTAGCGGGAGACGTCGACGAGCAGTACTTC